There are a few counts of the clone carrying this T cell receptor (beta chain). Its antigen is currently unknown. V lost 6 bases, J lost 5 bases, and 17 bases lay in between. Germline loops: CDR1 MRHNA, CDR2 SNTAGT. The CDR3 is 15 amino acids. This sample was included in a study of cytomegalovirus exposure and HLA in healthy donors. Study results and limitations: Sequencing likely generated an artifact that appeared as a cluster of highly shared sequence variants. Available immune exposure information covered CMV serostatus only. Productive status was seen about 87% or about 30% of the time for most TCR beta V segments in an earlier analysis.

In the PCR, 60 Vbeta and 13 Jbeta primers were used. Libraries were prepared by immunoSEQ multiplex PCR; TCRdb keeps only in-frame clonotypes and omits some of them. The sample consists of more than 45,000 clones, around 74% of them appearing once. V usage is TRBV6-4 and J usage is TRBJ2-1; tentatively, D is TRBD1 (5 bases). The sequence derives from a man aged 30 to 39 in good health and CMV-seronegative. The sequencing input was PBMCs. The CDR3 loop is CASSRLGEGHNEQFF. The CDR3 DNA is TGTGCCAGCAGCAGATTAGGGGAAGGGCACAATGAGCAGTTCTTC.